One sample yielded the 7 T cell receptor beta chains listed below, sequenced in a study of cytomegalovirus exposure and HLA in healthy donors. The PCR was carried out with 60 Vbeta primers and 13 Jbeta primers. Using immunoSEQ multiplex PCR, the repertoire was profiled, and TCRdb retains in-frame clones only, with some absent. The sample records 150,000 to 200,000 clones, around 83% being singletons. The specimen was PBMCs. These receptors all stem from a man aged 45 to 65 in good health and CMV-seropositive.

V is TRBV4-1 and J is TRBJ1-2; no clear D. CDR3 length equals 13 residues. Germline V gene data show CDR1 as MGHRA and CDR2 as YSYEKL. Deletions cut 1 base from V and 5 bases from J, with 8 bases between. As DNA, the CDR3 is TGCGCCAGCAGCCAAGCGACTTTATATGGCTACACCTTC. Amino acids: CASSQATLYGYTF.

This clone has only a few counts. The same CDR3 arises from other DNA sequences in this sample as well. The CDR3 DNA is TGCAGCGTTGCATCCGGGAGGGTAAAGGGCTACACCTTC. Translated, it gives CSVASGRVKGYTF. The J gene is TRBJ1-2, the V gene TRBV29-1; D is unclear. This CDR3 is 13 amino acids long. Germline assignment: CDR1 SQVTM and CDR2 ANQGSEA. V shed 4 bases and J shed 8 bases, with 17 bases lying between them.

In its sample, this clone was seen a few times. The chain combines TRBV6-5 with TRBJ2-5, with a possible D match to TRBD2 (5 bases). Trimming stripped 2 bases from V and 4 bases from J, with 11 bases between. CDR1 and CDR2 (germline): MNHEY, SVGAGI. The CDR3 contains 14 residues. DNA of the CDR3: TGTGCCAGCAGTTACAGGTCTAGCCTAGAGACCCAGTACTTC. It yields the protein CASSYRSSLETQYF.

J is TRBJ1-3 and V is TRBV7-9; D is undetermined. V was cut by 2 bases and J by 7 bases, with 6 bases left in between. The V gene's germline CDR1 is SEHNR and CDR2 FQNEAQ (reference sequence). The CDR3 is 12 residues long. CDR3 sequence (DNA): TGTGCCAGCAGCTTATACGGGAACACCATATATTTT. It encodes CASSLYGNTIYF.

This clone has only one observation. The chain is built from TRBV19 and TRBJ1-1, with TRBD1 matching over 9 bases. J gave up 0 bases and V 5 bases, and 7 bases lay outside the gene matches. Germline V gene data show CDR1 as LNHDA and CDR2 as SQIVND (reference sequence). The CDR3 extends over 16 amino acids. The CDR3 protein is CASSVGTGRMNTEAFF. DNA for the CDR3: TGTGCCAGTAGTGTCGGGACAGGGCGCATGAACACTGAAGCTTTCTTT.

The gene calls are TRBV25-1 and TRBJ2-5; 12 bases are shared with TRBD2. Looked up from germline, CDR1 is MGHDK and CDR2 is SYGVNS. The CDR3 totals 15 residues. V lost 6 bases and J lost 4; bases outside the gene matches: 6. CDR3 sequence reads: CASRLSSGGVETQYF. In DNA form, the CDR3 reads TGTGCCAGCAGATTATCTAGCGGGGGGGTAGAGACCCAGTACTTC.

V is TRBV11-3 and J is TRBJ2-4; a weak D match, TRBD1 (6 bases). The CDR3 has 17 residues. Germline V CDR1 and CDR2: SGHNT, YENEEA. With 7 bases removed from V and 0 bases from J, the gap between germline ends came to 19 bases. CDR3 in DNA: TGTGCCAGCAATGGACAGAGAAACCTCTTAGCCAAAAACATTCAGTACTTC. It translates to CASNGQRNLLAKNIQYF. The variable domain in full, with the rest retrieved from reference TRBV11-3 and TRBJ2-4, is EAGVVQSPRYKIIEKKQPVAFWCNPISGHNTLYWYLQNLGQGPELLIRYENEEAVDDSQLPKDRFSAERLKGVDSTLKIQPAELGDSAVYLCASNGQRNLLAKNIQYFGAGTRLSVL.